Below are 5 T cell receptor beta chains sequenced from a single sample in a study of cytomegalovirus exposure and HLA in healthy donors. Use of 60 Vbeta and 13 Jbeta primers characterized the PCR. Assay: immunoSEQ multiplex PCR; the TCRdb copy retains only in-frame clones and omits some. The sample shows around 110,000 clones, around 69% of them seen only once. Source material: PBMCs. The receptors stem from a woman aged 40 to 50 in good health and CMV-seropositive.

The chain employs TRBV19 and TRBJ1-1; 8 bases are shared with TRBD1. With V trimmed by 4 bases and J by 0 bases, 4 bases remained unmatched. The germline gives CDR1 LNHDA, CDR2 SQIVND (reference sequence). The length of the CDR3 is 15 residues. The DNA for the CDR3 is TGTGCCAGTAGTACATACAGGGGGATGAACACTGAAGCTTTCTTT. This sequence encodes CASSTYRGMNTEAFF.

As for this clone: One end of the junction does not line up with germline, which may come from a read error. This rearrangement joins TRBV7-7 to TRBJ2-1; TRBD2 agrees at 7 bases. The CDR3 extends over 16 amino acids. The germline CDR1 and CDR2 sequences are SSHAT and FNYEAQ (reference sequence). For the CDR3, the DNA is TGTGCTAGCAGCTTAGTGGCTAGCGGTCTCTACAATGAGCAGTTCTTC. This gives the protein CASSLVASGLYNEQFF.

This clone occurred once. V usage is TRBV11-3 and J usage is TRBJ1-2; D is unresolved. Germline V gene sequence: CDR1 SGHNT, CDR2 YENEEA. Trimming pared 0 bases from V and 8 bases from J, leaving 10 bases between. CDR3 length: 13 amino acids. CDR3 in amino acids: CASSLEMAVGYTF. CDR3 sequence (DNA): TGTGCCAGCAGCTTAGAGATGGCGGTGGGCTACACCTTC.

The rearrangement links TRBV28 to TRBJ2-7; weak D call: TRBD1 (5 bases). V was trimmed by 8 bases and J by 6 bases, leaving 14 bases between them. This CDR3 is built from 12 residues. Germline values: CDR1 MDHEN, CDR2 SYDVKM. The DNA for the CDR3 is TGTGCCAGCTCAGGACAAGTCAGCGAGCAGTACTTC. It encodes CASSGQVSEQYF.

This clone has more than one count but fewer than ten. V and J are TRBV28 and TRBJ1-2; 10 bases are shared with TRBD1. The germline CDR1 and CDR2 sequences are MDHEN and SYDVKM. The length of the CDR3 is 15 residues. J gave up 3 bases and V 8 bases, and 9 bases lay outside the gene matches. The CDR3 is CASLRQGAEYYGYTF. Written as DNA, the CDR3 is TGTGCCAGCCTTAGACAGGGGGCGGAATACTATGGCTACACCTTC.